Below are 31 T cell receptor beta chains sequenced from a single sample in a study of control samples from healthy donors and cancer patients. The method was immunoSEQ multiplex PCR; TCRdb's version includes in-frame clones alone and lacks a portion of them. This table holds 90,000 to 150,000 clones, roughly 88% found once. Sequenced material: blood. These receptors all stem from a middle-aged man in good health.

The chain recombines TRBV6-6 with TRBJ2-3; 7 bases map to TRBD2. The CDR3 contains 15 residues. CDR1 is MNHNY and CDR2 is SVGAGI in the germline V gene (reference sequence). The junction had 2 bases not matched to a gene; V was cut back by 2 bases and J by 0 bases. The CDR3 protein is CASSYGRGSTDTQYF. The CDR3 DNA reads TGTGCCAGCAGTTACGGGCGGGGGAGCACAGATACGCAGTATTTT.

This chain joins TRBV4-3 and TRBJ1-3; D not resolved. The CDR3 is 14 residues long. Germline CDR1 is LGHNA and CDR2 is YSLEER. Trimming pared 4 bases from V and 2 bases from J, leaving 9 bases between. The CDR3 DNA reads TGCGCCAGCAGCCTCAGCGTGACTGGAAACACCATATATTTT. Translation: CASSLSVTGNTIYF.

This clone has a handful of counts. CDR3 nucleotide sequence: TGTGCCAGCAGTGAACAGGGGGCAAACAATCAGCCCCAGCATTTT. Its translation: CASSEQGANNQPQHF. The chain recombines TRBV7-2 with TRBJ1-5, with 9 bases fitting TRBD1. V was pared by 6 bases and J by 3 bases, with 6 bases of the junction left unmatched. Germline CDR1 and CDR2: SGHTA and FQGNSA. CDR3 length: 15 amino acids.

The V and J genes are TRBV5-6 and TRBJ2-1, with D perhaps TRBD1 (6 bases). The CDR3 is 13 amino acids. In germline, CDR1 is SGHDT, CDR2 YYEEEE. Trimming cost V 4 bases and J 5 bases, with 10 bases left between them. The CDR3 DNA follows: TGTGCCAGCAGCCCGGACAGAAACAATGAGCAGTTCTTC. Amino acids: CASSPDRNNEQFF.

The chain links TRBV11-3 to TRBJ2-1, with 11 bases that match TRBD1. There are 15 residues in the CDR3. V shed 2 bases, J shed 7 bases, and the junction held 4 bases outside the gene matches. The V gene's germline CDR1 is SGHNT and CDR2 YENEEA. CDR3 DNA: TGTGCCAGCAGCTTAAGGGGGACAGGGGGAAATGAGCAGTTCTTC. It codes for CASSLRGTGGNEQFF.

The chain combines TRBV2 with TRBJ1-2; 7 positions agree with TRBD1. The CDR3 has 16 residues. Germline loops: CDR1 SNHLY, CDR2 FYNNEI. V trimming: 3 bases; J trimming: 6 bases; junction bases outside the gene matches: 13. CDR3 DNA: TGTGCCAGCAGTGACCCGAATCAGACAGGGAAGGATGGCTACACCTTC. Protein sequence: CASSDPNQTGKDGYTF.

The rearrangement joins TRBV10-2 to TRBJ2-5; D gene unclear. Germline V CDR1 and CDR2: WSHSY, SAAADI. V was trimmed by 0 bases and J by 2 bases, leaving 10 bases between them. The CDR3 runs 15 residues. In nucleotides, the CDR3 is TGCGCCAGCAGTGAGTCGGCCCAGAAACAAGAGACCCAGTACTTC. Translating gives CASSESAQKQETQYF.

The V call is TRBV12-3 or TRBV12-4, the J call TRBJ2-7; D gene unclear. The CDR3 spans 13 residues. Trimming pared 2 bases from V and 0 bases from J, leaving 5 bases between. CDR3 residues: CASSLRSSYEQYF. The CDR3 nucleotides read TGTGCCAGCAGTTTAAGGAGCTCCTACGAGCAGTACTTC.

The chain joins TRBV7-9 to TRBJ1-3; maybe TRBD1 (6 bases). CDR1 and CDR2 from the germline V gene are SEHNR and FQNEAQ (reference sequence). The V and J ends lost 5 bases and 6 bases respectively, with 14 bases between them. The CDR3 sequence is 14 residues long. CDR3 sequence (DNA): TGTGCCAGCAGCCGAGAAGGACAGACAAACACCATATATTTT. This sequence encodes CASSREGQTNTIYF. Drawing the rest from reference TRBV7-9 and TRBJ1-3, the complete variable domain is DTGVSQNPRHKITKRGQNVTFRCDPISEHNRLYWYRQTLGQGPEFLTYFQNEAQLEKSRLLSDRFSAERPKGSFSTLEIQRTEQGDSAMYLCASSREGQTNTIYFGEGSWLTVV.

The chain employs TRBV25-1 and TRBJ2-3; D unresolved. Trimming took off 7 bases at V and 0 bases at J, with 17 bases between the two ends. This CDR3 is 16 amino acids long. CDR1 is MGHDK, CDR2 SYGVNS, per germline. DNA for the CDR3: TGTGCCAGCACCGGATCCGGTGGGGAAAGCACAGATACGCAGTATTTT. Its protein is CASTGSGGESTDTQYF.

This clone is a singleton in its sample. The chain combines TRBV19 with TRBJ2-7; the match to TRBD1 covers 7 bases. CDR3 length equals 15 residues. Trimming cost V 5 bases and J 1 base; bases outside gene matches: 8. Germline CDR1 and CDR2: LNHDA and SQIVND (reference sequence). In DNA, the CDR3 is TGTGCCAGTAGTTCTCTTGCGACAGGGTCCTACGAGCAGTACTTC. This translates into CASSSLATGSYEQYF.

The V call is TRBV4-3, the J call TRBJ2-5; 8 positions agree with TRBD1. The CDR3 is 14 residues long. Germline loops: CDR1 LGHNA, CDR2 YSLEER. With V trimmed by 2 bases and J by 1 base, 0 bases remained unmatched. In DNA, the CDR3 is TGCGCCAGCAGCCAACAGGGGGCCCAAGAGACCCAGTACTTC. Translating it yields CASSQQGAQETQYF.

This chain joins TRBV15 and TRBJ1-5, with D perhaps matching TRBD1 (5 bases). The CDR3 has 13 residues. V was trimmed by 3 bases and J by 8 bases, leaving 11 bases between them. Germline V gene sequence: CDR1 LNHNV, CDR2 YYDKDF (reference sequence). The CDR3: CATSREEGKPQHF. The CDR3 bases are TGTGCCACCAGCAGGGAGGAGGGGAAGCCCCAGCATTTT. The entire variable domain, with the rest obtained from reference TRBV15 and TRBJ1-5, is as follows: DAMVIQNPRYQVTQFGKPVTLSCSQTLNHNVMYWYQQKSSQAPKLLFHYYDKDFNNEADTPDNFQSRRPNTSFCFLDIRSPGLGDTAMYLCATSREEGKPQHFGDGTRLSIL.

The chain is built from TRBV9 and TRBJ2-5; D might be TRBD1 (5 bases). The CDR3 runs 15 residues. Germline assignment: CDR1 SGDLS and CDR2 YYNGEE. Trimming removed 3 bases at V and 5 bases at J, with 17 bases between. The CDR3 protein is CASSGFDSPQETQYF. CDR3 bases: TGTGCCAGCAGCGGCTTCGACAGTCCCCAGGAGACCCAGTACTTC.

This clone was observed once. The CDR3 nucleotides are TGTGCCAGTAGTCCCGACAGGGTCTCTTCTAACTATGGCTACACCTTC. This codes for CASSPDRVSSNYGYTF. The V call is TRBV19, the J call TRBJ1-2; TRBD1 agrees at 7 bases. Trimming removed 5 bases from V and 0 bases from J; junction bases left unmatched: 9. The CDR3 runs to 16 residues. Germline CDR1 is LNHDA and CDR2 is SQIVND (reference sequence).

The gene calls are TRBV30 and TRBJ2-3; D ambiguous. Germline CDR1 GTSNPN, CDR2 SVGIG (reference sequence). V dropped 1 base and J dropped 0 bases, with 5 bases sitting between them. This CDR3 has 13 residues. CDR3 bases: TGTGCCTGGAGTGAGGGTAGCACAGATACGCAGTATTTT. Protein: CAWSEGSTDTQYF.

This chain connects TRBV14 to TRBJ1-4; TRBD1 matches 9 bases. This CDR3 region has 16 residues. Germline CDR1 is SGHDN and CDR2 is FVKESK. J gave up 5 bases and V 3 bases, and 7 bases lay outside the gene matches. Written as DNA, the CDR3 is TGTGCCAGCAGCCAGCACACAGGGGGCGCGAATGAAAAACTGTTTTTT. It translates to CASSQHTGGANEKLFF.

CDR3 region: CASTTQGADFGGYTF. In nucleotides, the CDR3 is TGTGCCAGCACCACCCAGGGGGCGGATTTCGGCGGCTACACCTTC. The chain combines TRBV28 with TRBJ1-2; TRBD1 agrees at 8 bases. CDR1 is MDHEN, CDR2 SYDVKM, per germline. J gave up 8 bases and V 7 bases, and 15 bases lay outside the gene matches. The CDR3 loop spans 15 amino acids.

J is TRBJ2-7 and V is TRBV5-6; D unresolved. The V and J ends lost 0 bases and 6 bases respectively, with 10 bases between them. Germline CDR1 and CDR2: SGHDT and YYEEEE. The CDR3 has 13 amino acids. The CDR3 reads CASSLAFSAEQYF. CDR3 coding DNA: TGTGCCAGCAGCTTGGCCTTCAGCGCCGAGCAGTACTTC.

The chain joins TRBV10-2 to TRBJ1-2; TRBD1 matches 7 bases. The V gene end was trimmed by 8 bases and the J gene end by 7 bases; junction bases not matched to a gene: 10. The germline V gene has CDR1 WSHSY and CDR2 SAAADI. The CDR3 has 13 residues. CDR3 DNA: TGCGCCAGCGGTCAACTATCAGGGGGTGGCTACACCTTC. Amino acids: CASGQLSGGGYTF.

This clone appeared a single time. This chain joins TRBV6-5 and TRBJ2-7; either TRBD1 or TRBD2 may fit D (5 bases each). This CDR3 comprises 14 residues. CDR1 and CDR2 from the germline V gene are MNHEY and SVGAGI. V lost 5 bases to trimming and J lost 8 bases, with 19 bases between them. This CDR3 is CASSTGGPPRKQYF. CDR3 DNA sequence: TGTGCCAGCAGTACTGGGGGACCTCCTAGGAAGCAGTACTTC.

V is TRBV5-1 and J is TRBJ1-1; the match to TRBD1 covers 9 bases. J lost 2 bases, V lost 4 bases, and 3 bases had no gene match. Germline V CDR1 and CDR2: SGHRS, YFSETQ. The CDR3 has 14 residues. The CDR3 DNA sequence: TGCGCCAGCAGCGGGGGACAGGGCAACACTGAAGCTTTCTTT. This gives the protein CASSGGQGNTEAFF. The whole variable domain, filled in from reference TRBV5-1 and TRBJ1-1, reads KAGVTQTPRYLIKTRGQQVTLSCSPISGHRSVSWYQQTPGQGLQFLFEYFSETQRNKGNFPGRFSGRQFSNSRSEMNVSTLELGDSALYLCASSGGQGNTEAFFGQGTRLTVV.

This clone was counted a single time. The chain has TRBV21-1 and TRBJ1-6; the listed D gene, TRBD1, was not tested against the DNA. TRBV21-1 is classified as a pseudogene. This CDR3 contains 20 residues. The CDR3 nucleotides are TGTGCCAGCAGCAAAGATAGGACAGCTCCCCCGGGGCCCTATAATTCACCCCTCCACTTT. Its protein is CASSKDRTAPPGPYNSPLHF.

This chain uses TRBV29-1 with TRBJ1-2; 8 bases agree with TRBD1. V was clipped by 6 bases and J by 8 bases; unmatched bases: 14. The CDR3 runs 14 residues. CDR1 and CDR2 from the germline V gene are SQVTM and ANQGSEA. CDR3 in DNA: TGCAGCGTCCGCGCGGGTTGGACAGGGAGCGGCTACACCTTC. Translating it yields CSVRAGWTGSGYTF.

V usage is TRBV5-1 and J usage is TRBJ2-6; possible D gene TRBD1, 6 bases. The V gene's germline CDR1 is SGHRS and CDR2 YFSETQ. Deletions cut 0 bases from V and 3 bases from J, with 13 bases between. CDR3 size: 17 residues. The DNA of the CDR3 is TGCGCCAGCAGCTTGGAGCAGGGGAGTGGTGGGGCCAACGTCCTGACTTTC. It yields the protein CASSLEQGSGGANVLTF.

This clone was found a few times. This chain uses TRBV6-6 with TRBJ1-2, with TRBD1 identical over 7 bases. Germline V gives CDR1 MNHNY, CDR2 SVGAGI (reference sequence). The CDR3 sequence is 13 residues long. J was trimmed by 6 bases and V by 6 bases; bases with no gene match: 7. The CDR3 loop reads CASSWGTADGYTF. The CDR3 DNA reads TGTGCCAGCAGCTGGGGGACAGCAGATGGCTACACCTTC.

The chain combines TRBV2 with TRBJ2-5; TRBD2 matches at 13 bases. The CDR3 extends over 14 amino acids. V shed 6 bases, J shed 5 bases, and the junction held 3 bases outside the gene matches. CDR1 SNHLY and CDR2 FYNNEI come from the germline V gene. The CDR3 nucleotides read TGTGCCAGCAGGGTGACTAGCGGGGGGGAGACCCAGTACTTC. Translation: CASRVTSGGETQYF.

The chain recombines TRBV7-9 with TRBJ2-1, with 8 bases identical to TRBD1. The ends lost 3 bases at V and 3 bases at J; junction bases unmatched: 4. The CDR3 length is 15 residues. Germline V gene lookup returns CDR1 SEHNR and CDR2 FQNEAQ (reference sequence). The CDR3 region has the DNA TGTGCCAGCAGCTTTGACAGGGGCGACTACAATGAGCAGTTCTTC. Its protein product is CASSFDRGDYNEQFF.

The CDR3 DNA follows: TGTGCCAGCAAGGTGGGGCACTACGAGCAGTACTTC. As protein: CASKVGHYEQYF. V usage is TRBV6-5 and J usage is TRBJ2-5, with D perhaps matching TRBD1 (5 bases). With the DNA end fitting TRBJ2-7 better, the J assignment may be wrong. The CDR3 totals 12 residues. Germline assignment: CDR1 MNHEY and CDR2 SVGAGI.

This clone was observed once. The V call is TRBV3-1 (or the pseudogene TRBV3-2), the J call TRBJ1-4; no clear D. CDR1 LGHDT and CDR2 YNNKEL come from the germline V gene (reference sequence). Trimming removed 1 base at V and 8 bases at J, with 8 bases between. The CDR3 is 13 amino acids. The CDR3: CASSQVLGEKLFF. In nucleotides, the CDR3 is TGTGCCAGCAGCCAAGTATTAGGAGAAAAACTGTTTTTT.

CDR3 sequence reads: CASSDGQSSYNEQFF. For the CDR3, the DNA is TGTGCCAGCAGCGACGGACAGTCCTCCTACAATGAGCAGTTCTTC. The chain employs TRBV11-3 and TRBJ2-1, with D perhaps TRBD1 (6 bases). This CDR3 has 15 residues. Trimming took 5 bases from V and 0 from J, leaving 11 bases between them. Per germline, CDR1 SGHNT and CDR2 YENEEA.